The clone carrying this TCR beta chain was recorded many times. What it binds is unknown. The junction shows a germline mismatch at one end, possibly a read error. The sample belongs to a study of T-cell reconstitution after alpha-beta-depleted transplantation in children. Overall study results and limits: Some patients owed their high day-60 TCRbeta diversity to surviving recipient T cells and thymic progenitors. T-cell counts and diversity at one year post-transplant came mainly from newly produced T cells. Reportedly, only several hundred clones from non-depleted graft cells drove alpha-beta T-cell counts at about two months.

The CDR3 sequence is 17 residues long. Germline V gene data show CDR1 as ENHRY and CDR2 as SYGVKD. Preparing the TCRbeta library involved the use of unique molecular identifiers. TCRdb passed the PCR reads through MiXCR, listing each CDR3 protein once. Of 120,000 to 150,000 distinct CDR3 sequences listed, about 8.8% are singletons. Sequencing used PBMCs, mostly from graft donor cells, obtained 180 days after TCRalphabeta/CD19-depleted stem cell transplant. The TCR comes from a female patient aged 2-10 years who had a stem cell transplant for congenital amegakaryocytic thrombocytopenia, so the T cells may come from the graft donor. This chain connects TRBV10-3 to TRBJ1-1; D is unclear. CDR3 bases: TGTGCCATCAGCGAGTCCCCGCGACGCGACCTTCGCACTGAAGCTTTCTTT. This encodes CAISESPRRDLRTEAFF.